Reported below is one T cell receptor beta chain. This CDR3 comprises 13 residues. V lost 1 base, J lost 5 bases, and 6 bases lay in between. Germline assignment: CDR1 MNHNY and CDR2 SVGAGI (reference sequence). These data come from a study of blood T cell repertoires in COVID-19. For the study at large: COVID-19 samples collected from the United States, Italy and Spain covered acute and convalescent phases.

In the authors' methods: Counts of nucleated cells, estimated from reference gene primer amplification, were obtained. TCRdb's copy holds only in-frame clones and misses some; the assay was immunoSEQ multiplex PCR. V and J calls and clone size follow that table, whereas D and trimming were derived from the DNA. The table records 130,000 or so clones, about three quarters of them present only once. Input material: peripheral blood. This chain links TRBV6-6 with TRBJ1-5, with unresolved D. The TCR was taken from a man aged 50-59 years with acute or convalescent COVID-19. This chain's CDR3 is CASSYLEDQPQHF. The CDR3 nucleotides are TGTGCCAGCAGTTACTTAGAAGATCAGCCCCAGCATTTT.